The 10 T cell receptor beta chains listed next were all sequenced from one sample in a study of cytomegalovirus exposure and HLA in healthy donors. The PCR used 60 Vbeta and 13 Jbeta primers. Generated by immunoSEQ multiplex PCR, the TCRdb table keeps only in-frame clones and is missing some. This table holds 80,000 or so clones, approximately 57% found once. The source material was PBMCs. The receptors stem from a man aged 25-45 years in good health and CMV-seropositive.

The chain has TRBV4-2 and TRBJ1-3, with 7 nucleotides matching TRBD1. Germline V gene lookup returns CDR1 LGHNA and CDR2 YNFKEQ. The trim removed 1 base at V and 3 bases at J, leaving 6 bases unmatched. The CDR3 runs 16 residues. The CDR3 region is CASSQGSGGRGNTIYF. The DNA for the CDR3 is TGTGCCAGCAGCCAAGGATCAGGGGGTCGTGGAAACACCATATATTTT.

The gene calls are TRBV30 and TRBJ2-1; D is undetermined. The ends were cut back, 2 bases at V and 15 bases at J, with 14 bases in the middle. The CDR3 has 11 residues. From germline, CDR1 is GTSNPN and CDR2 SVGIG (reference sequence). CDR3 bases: TGTGCCTGGAGTCCCGGTTACGATCGGTTCTTC. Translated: CAWSPGYDRFF.

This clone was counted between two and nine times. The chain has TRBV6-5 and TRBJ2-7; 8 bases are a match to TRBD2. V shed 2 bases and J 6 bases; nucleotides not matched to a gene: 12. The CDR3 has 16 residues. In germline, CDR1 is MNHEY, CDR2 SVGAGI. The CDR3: CASSYRRGSGSSEQYF. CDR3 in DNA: TGTGCCAGCAGTTACCGACGGGGAAGCGGGAGTTCCGAGCAGTACTTC.

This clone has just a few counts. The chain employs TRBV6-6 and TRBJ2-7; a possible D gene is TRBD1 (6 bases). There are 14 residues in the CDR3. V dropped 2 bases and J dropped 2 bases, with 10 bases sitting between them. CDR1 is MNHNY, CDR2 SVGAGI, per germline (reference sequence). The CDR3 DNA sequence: TGTGCCAGCAGTTACGAGTGGGGGCCCTACGAGCAGTACTTC. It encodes CASSYEWGPYEQYF.

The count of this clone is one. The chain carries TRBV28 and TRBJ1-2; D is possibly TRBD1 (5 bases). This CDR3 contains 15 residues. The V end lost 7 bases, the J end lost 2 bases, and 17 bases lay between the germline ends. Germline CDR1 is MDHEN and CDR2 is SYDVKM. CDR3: CASKLPGLRNYGYTF. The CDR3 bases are TGTGCCAGCAAACTGCCGGGACTGAGAAACTATGGCTACACCTTC.

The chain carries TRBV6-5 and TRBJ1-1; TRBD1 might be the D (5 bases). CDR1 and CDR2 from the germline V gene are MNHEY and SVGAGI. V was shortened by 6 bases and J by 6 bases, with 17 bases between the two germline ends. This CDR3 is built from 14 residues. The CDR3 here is CASSFYGHPAEAFF. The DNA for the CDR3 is TGTGCCAGCAGCTTTTACGGACACCCTGCTGAAGCTTTCTTT.

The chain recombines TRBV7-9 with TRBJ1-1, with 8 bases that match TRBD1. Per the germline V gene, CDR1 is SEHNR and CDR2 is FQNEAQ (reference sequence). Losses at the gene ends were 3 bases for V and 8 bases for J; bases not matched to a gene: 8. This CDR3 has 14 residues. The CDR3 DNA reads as TGTGCCAGCAGCTTTACGACAGGGGCCGGGGAAGCTTTCTTT. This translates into CASSFTTGAGEAFF.

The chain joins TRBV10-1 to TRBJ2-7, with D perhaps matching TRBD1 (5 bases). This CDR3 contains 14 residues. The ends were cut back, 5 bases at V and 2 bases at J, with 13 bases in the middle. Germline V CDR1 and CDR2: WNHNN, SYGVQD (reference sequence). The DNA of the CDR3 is TGCGCCAGCAGTTCAGACAGCAAAACCTACGAGCAGTACTTC. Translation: CASSSDSKTYEQYF.

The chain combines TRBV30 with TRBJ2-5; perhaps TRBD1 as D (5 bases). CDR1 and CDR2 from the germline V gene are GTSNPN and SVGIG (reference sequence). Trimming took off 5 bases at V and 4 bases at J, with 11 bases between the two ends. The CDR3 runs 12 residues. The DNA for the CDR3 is TGTGCCTGGGGCCAAAGGGGAGAGACCCAGTACTTC. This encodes CAWGQRGETQYF.

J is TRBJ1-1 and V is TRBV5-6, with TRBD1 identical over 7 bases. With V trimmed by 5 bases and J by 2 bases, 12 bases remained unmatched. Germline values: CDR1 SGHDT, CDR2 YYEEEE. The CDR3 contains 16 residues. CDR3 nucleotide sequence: TGTGCCAGCAGATATTTGACAGGGTCGGATAACACTGAAGCTTTCTTT. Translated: CASRYLTGSDNTEAFF.